These T cell receptor beta chains were read from a single sample in a study of shared clonotypes between healthy human individuals. Assay used: immunoSEQ multiplex PCR; TCRdb lists only in-frame clones, some missing. This repertoire shows about 2.4 million clones, under 95% found once; its top ten account for approximately 0.35%. The specimen sequenced was naive CD4+ T cells from PBMCs. These receptors all come from a man younger than 35 in good health. Some clones in this sample may be carry-over from other donors' samples. Each CDR3 is given with its conserved first and last residue. A D gene is named only where the DNA matches it firmly. Some rows mark clone size as missing; the rest say once, few, many or name a class of expanded clone.

D gene,J gene,V gene,clone size,CDR3 DNA,CDR3 protein
TRBD2,TRBJ2-7,TRBV4-2,NA,TGTGCCAGCAGCCTTCTTAGCGGGAGGGCTTACGAGCAGTACTTC,CASSLLSGRAYEQYF
NA,TRBJ1-6,TRBV28,NA,TGTGCCAGCAGTGCAAGGATATTCTCCTATAATTCACCCCTCCACTTT,CASSARIFSYNSPLHF
NA,TRBJ1-2,TRBV7-9,NA,TGTGCCAGCAGCCGATATGATGGCCTCAACTATGGCTACACCTTC,CASSRYDGLNYGYTF
NA,TRBJ1-1,TRBV18,NA,TGTGCCAGCTCACCACCTGGGGGCGTAGCTTTCTTT,CASSPPGGVAFF
NA,TRBJ1-5,TRBV5-1,NA,TGCGCCAGCAGCTTGGCTGGCGGCAATCAGCCCCAGCATTTT,CASSLAGGNQPQHF
NA,TRBJ1-2,TRBV28,NA,TGTGCCAGCAGAAAACAGGGTTCTATTGGCTACACCTTC,CASRKQGSIGYTF
TRBD1,TRBJ2-7,TRBV5-1,NA,TGCGCCAGCAGCTTGGCGACAGGGTCGGTTGGGGAGCAGTACTTC,CASSLATGSVGEQYF
NA,TRBJ1-2,TRBV10-2,NA,TGCGCCAGCACCGAGGGTGATAACTATGGCTACACCTTC,CASTEGDNYGYTF
NA,TRBJ2-7,TRBV6-1,NA,TGTGCCAGCACCCACTCACAGGGAGGGTTCTACGAGCAGTACTTC,CASTHSQGGFYEQYF
TRBD1,TRBJ2-7,TRBV6-5,NA,TGTGCCAGCAGCGACGGACAGGGGTTGTTCTACGAGCAGTACTTC,CASSDGQGLFYEQYF
NA,TRBJ2-5,TRBV6-1,NA,TGTGCCAGCAGTGGGGCCATGGGGTATGAAGAGACCCAGTACTTC,CASSGAMGYEETQYF
NA,TRBJ2-4,TRBV28,NA,TGTGCCAGCAGTTCCTCGAAAGGGGCCAAAAACATTCAGTACTTC,CASSSSKGAKNIQYF
NA,TRBJ2-5,TRBV15,NA,TGTGCCACCAGCAGAGTTTTGGAGACCCAGTACTTC,CATSRVLETQYF
NA,TRBJ1-2,TRBV6-1,few,TGTGCCAGCAGATCCCCCGGAGATTCGGGTGGCTACACCTTC,CASRSPGDSGGYTF
NA,TRBJ2-1,TRBV5-8,NA,TGTGCCAGCAGCTTCGGCCAGGTGGGTCGGGAGCAGTTCTTC,CASSFGQVGREQFF
NA,TRBJ1-5,TRBV28,once,TGTGCCAGCAGTTTTTACCGCGGACAGCCCCAGCATTTT,CASSFYRGQPQHF
TRBD2,TRBJ2-1,TRBV10-1,NA,TGCGCCAGCAGTGAGCCCAGCTCCGGGGGGAATGAGCAGTTCTTC,CASSEPSSGGNEQFF
TRBD1,TRBJ2-7,TRBV10-1,NA,TGCGCCAGCAGTGATCGAGGGACAGGGAGGGACGAGCAGTACTTC,CASSDRGTGRDEQYF
NA,TRBJ2-2,TRBV7-9,NA,TGTGCCAGCAGCTTAACTTTTCAACTACAATCCCCCGGGGAGCTGTTTTTT,CASSLTFQLQSPGELFF
NA,TRBJ2-1,TRBV11-2,NA,TGTGCCAGCAGCTCCATTACGGGACGCCTGACGTGGTTCTTC,CASSSITGRLTWFF
NA,TRBJ1-4,TRBV5-1,NA,TGCGCCAGCAGCTTTAGGGGGGGTGAAAAACTGTTTTTT,CASSFRGGEKLFF
NA,TRBJ1-2,TRBV25-1,NA,TGTGCCAGCAGTGAATACAGGGGATCTAACTATGGCTACACCTTC,CASSEYRGSNYGYTF
TRBD2,TRBJ2-7,TRBV28,once,TGTGCCAGCAGTTTTAGTAGAGGCGGGAGATACGGCGAGCAGTACTTC,CASSFSRGGRYGEQYF
TRBD1,TRBJ2-2,TRBV30,NA,TGTGCCTGCATTCCGGGACAGTTCGGTACCGGGGAGCTGTTTTTT,CACIPGQFGTGELFF
TRBD1,TRBJ1-2,TRBV18,few,TGTGCCAGCTCCGGGACAGAAATCTATGGCTACACCTTC,CASSGTEIYGYTF
TRBD1,TRBJ2-6,TRBV28,NA,TGTGCCAGCAGTTTATGGGACAGGGGCTCTGGGGCCAACGTCCTGACTTTC,CASSLWDRGSGANVLTF
TRBD1,TRBJ1-3,TRBV5-1,NA,TGCGCCAGCAGCTCCCTGACCGGGACAGGGATTGTAGAGGCGGGAAACACCATATATTTT,CASSSLTGTGIVEAGNTIYF